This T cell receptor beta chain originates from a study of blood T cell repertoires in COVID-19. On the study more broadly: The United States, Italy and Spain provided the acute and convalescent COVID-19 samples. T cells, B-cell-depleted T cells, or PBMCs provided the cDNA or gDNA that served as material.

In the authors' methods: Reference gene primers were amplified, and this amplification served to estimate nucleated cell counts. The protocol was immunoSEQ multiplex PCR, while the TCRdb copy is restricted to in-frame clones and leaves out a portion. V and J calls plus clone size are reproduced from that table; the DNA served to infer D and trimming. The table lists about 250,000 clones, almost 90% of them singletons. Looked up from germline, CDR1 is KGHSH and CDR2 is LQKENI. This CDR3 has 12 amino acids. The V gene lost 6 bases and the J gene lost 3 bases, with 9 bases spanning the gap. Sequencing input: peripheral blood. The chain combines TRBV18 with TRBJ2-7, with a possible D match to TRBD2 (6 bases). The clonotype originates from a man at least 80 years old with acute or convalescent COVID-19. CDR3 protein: CASSKEGYEQYF. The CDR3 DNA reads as TGTGCCAGCTCGAAGGAGGGCTACGAGCAGTACTTC.